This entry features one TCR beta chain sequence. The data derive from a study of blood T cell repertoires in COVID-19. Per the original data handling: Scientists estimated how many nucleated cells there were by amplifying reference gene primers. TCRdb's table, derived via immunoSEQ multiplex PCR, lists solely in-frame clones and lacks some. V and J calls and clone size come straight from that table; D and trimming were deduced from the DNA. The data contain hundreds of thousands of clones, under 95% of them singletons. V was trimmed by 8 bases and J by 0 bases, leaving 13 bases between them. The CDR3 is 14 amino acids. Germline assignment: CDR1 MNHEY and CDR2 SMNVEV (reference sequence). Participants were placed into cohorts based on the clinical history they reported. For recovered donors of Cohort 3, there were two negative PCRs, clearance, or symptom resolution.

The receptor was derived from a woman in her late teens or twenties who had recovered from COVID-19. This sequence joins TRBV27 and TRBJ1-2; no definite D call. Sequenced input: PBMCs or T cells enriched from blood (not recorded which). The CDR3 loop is CASGLVTANYGYTF. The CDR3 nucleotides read TGTGCCAGCGGCCTGGTTACAGCTAACTATGGCTACACCTTC.